The clone carrying this T cell receptor (beta chain) was found a few times. Its antigen is as yet unknown. This entry belongs to a study of T cell responses to AZD1222 COVID-19 vaccine. Study-level results: Reportedly, close to half of spike-specific TCRs are directed against unmutated variant regions. Clonal diversity was possibly underestimated; the donors were predominantly white British and more often female. Spike-spanning, vaccine-associated CD4 TCRs were dominant at 160-218 and 743-854.

The V and J ends lost 3 bases and 6 bases, in that order; junction bases with no gene match: 8. The CDR3 contains 16 residues. Germline assignment: CDR1 SEHNR and CDR2 FQNEAQ (reference sequence). This table comes from immunoSEQ multiplex PCR, and its TCRdb copy is limited to in-frame clones, with some not included. The data contain approximately 91,000 clones, around nine tenths of them singletons. The TCR originated in an adult in good health. This rearrangement joins TRBV7-9 to TRBJ1-4; 9 bases agree with TRBD1. Sequences were derived from peripheral blood, sampled on day 0 of AZD1222 vaccination. CDR3 DNA: TGTGCCAGCAGCTTTAACAGGGGGCCAGAGGATGAAAAACTGTTTTTT. Amino acid sequence: CASSFNRGPEDEKLFF.